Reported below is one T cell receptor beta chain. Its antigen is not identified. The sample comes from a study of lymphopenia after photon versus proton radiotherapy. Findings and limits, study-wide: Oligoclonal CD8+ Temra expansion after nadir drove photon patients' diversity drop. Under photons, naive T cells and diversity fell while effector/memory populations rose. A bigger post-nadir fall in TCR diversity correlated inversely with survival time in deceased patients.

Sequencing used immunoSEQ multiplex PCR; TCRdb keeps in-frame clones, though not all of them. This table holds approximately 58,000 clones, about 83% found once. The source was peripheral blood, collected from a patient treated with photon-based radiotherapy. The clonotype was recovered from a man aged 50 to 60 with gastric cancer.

CDR3 nucleotide sequence: TGCGCCAGCAGTATCAGGGAGGGTACGCAGTATTTT. It codes for CASSIREGTQYF. The J gene is TRBJ2-3, the V gene TRBV10-1; 7 bases fit TRBD2. The length of the CDR3 is 12 residues. The ends lost 5 bases at V and 8 bases at J; junction bases unmatched: 4. In germline, CDR1 is WNHNN, CDR2 SYGVQD (reference sequence).